These 20 T cell receptor beta chains were all obtained from the same sample, sequenced in a study of T cell responses to AZD1222 COVID-19 vaccine. Generated by immunoSEQ multiplex PCR, the TCRdb table keeps only in-frame clones and is missing some. Counted here are approximately 150,000 clones, 89% occurring once; the ten biggest clones make up about 5%. The sample in question was peripheral blood, obtained on day 0 of AZD1222 vaccination. Source of these receptors: an adult in good health.

In this sample, this clone turned up a few times. The gene calls are TRBV25-1 and TRBJ1-6; D is uncertain. The CDR3 consists of 15 residues. The germline V and J ends were trimmed by 1 base and 7 bases, with 11 bases remaining between them. Germline V gives CDR1 MGHDK, CDR2 SYGVNS. Here the CDR3 reads CASSEFQAENSPLHF. The CDR3 DNA reads TGTGCCAGCAGTGAATTCCAGGCGGAAAATTCACCCCTCCACTTT.

This chain uses TRBV27 with TRBJ2-7; 7 bases map to TRBD1. Germline values: CDR1 MNHEY, CDR2 SMNVEV (reference sequence). The ends lost 2 bases at V and 0 bases at J; junction bases unmatched: 4. The CDR3 runs 15 residues. CDR3 coding DNA: TGTGCCAGCAGTTTACGACAGGGTAGCTCCTACGAGCAGTACTTC. This gives the protein CASSLRQGSSYEQYF.

The chain employs TRBV11-3 and TRBJ1-2; TRBD1 agrees at 9 bases. The CDR3 runs to 14 residues. Germline V gene lookup returns CDR1 SGHNT and CDR2 YENEEA. Germline trimming cut 5 bases from V and 6 bases from J; bases unmatched to any gene: 7. The chain's CDR3 is CASSEGQGTNGYTF. CDR3 in DNA: TGTGCCAGCAGCGAGGGACAGGGTACCAATGGCTACACCTTC. The full variable domain, with the rest looked up from reference TRBV11-3 and TRBJ1-2, is EAGVVQSPRYKIIEKKQPVAFWCNPISGHNTLYWYLQNLGQGPELLIRYENEEAVDDSQLPKDRFSAERLKGVDSTLKIQPAELGDSAVYLCASSEGQGTNGYTFGSGTRLTVV.

The chain couples TRBV5-1 to TRBJ1-1; D perhaps matches TRBD1 (6 bases). There are 13 residues in the CDR3. Germline V gives CDR1 SGHRS, CDR2 YFSETQ. V lost 4 bases and J lost 3, with 10 bases in between. The CDR3 nucleotides are TGCGCCAGCAGCCCTTACAGGGACACTGAAGCTTTCTTT. It yields the protein CASSPYRDTEAFF.

This clone is a singleton in its sample. The chain couples TRBV4-1 to TRBJ2-3, with 7 bases identical to TRBD2. The CDR3 length is 16 residues. From germline, CDR1 is MGHRA and CDR2 YSYEKL. The ends lost 5 bases at V and 0 bases at J; junction bases unmatched: 8. Here the CDR3 DNA reads TGCGCCAGCAGCGCACTGCTAGCGGAAAGCACAGATACGCAGTATTTT. Encoded protein: CASSALLAESTDTQYF.

The chain combines TRBV7-2 with TRBJ1-3; TRBD1 might be the D (5 bases). Germline values: CDR1 SGHTA, CDR2 FQGNSA. V lost 1 base and J 0 bases, leaving 13 bases between the germline ends. The CDR3 totals 17 residues. The DNA of the CDR3 is TGTGCCAGCAGCTTAGTCCGGGGGGGGAGCTCTGGAAACACCATATATTTT. It codes for CASSLVRGGSSGNTIYF.

V and J are TRBV19 and TRBJ1-1; 8 bases fit TRBD1. Germline V gene lookup returns CDR1 LNHDA and CDR2 SQIVND (reference sequence). The ends lost 3 bases at V and 5 bases at J; junction bases unmatched: 8. The CDR3 is 15 residues long. CDR3 sequence: CASSMQTGERTEAFF. The CDR3 DNA sequence: TGTGCCAGTAGTATGCAGACAGGGGAACGGACTGAAGCTTTCTTT.

This CDR3 is CASSLSVTGSSYEQYF. The CDR3 nucleotides are TGTGCCAGCTCACTGTCTGTTACTGGCTCTTCCTACGAGCAGTACTTC. The chain uses TRBV18 and TRBJ2-7; no reliable D call. This CDR3 has 16 residues. Trimming cost V 4 bases and J 1 base, with 17 bases left between them. Germline V gene sequence: CDR1 KGHSH, CDR2 LQKENI.

V usage is TRBV19 and J usage is TRBJ2-1; D ambiguous. Trimming stripped 6 bases from V and 8 bases from J, with 11 bases between. Germline CDR1 is LNHDA and CDR2 is SQIVND (reference sequence). CDR3 size: 12 residues. CDR3 DNA: TGTGCCAGTAGCGACCGGGTGGATGAGCAGTTCTTC. Translated: CASSDRVDEQFF.

The chain employs TRBV5-4 and TRBJ2-1; 13 bases match TRBD2. The J segment lost 5 bases and the V segment lost 4 bases, leaving 6 bases of the junction unmatched. The germline V gene has CDR1 SGHNT and CDR2 YYREEE (reference sequence). This CDR3 spans 16 amino acids. The CDR3 DNA is TGTGCCAGCAGCATACCACTAGCGGGAGGGCACAATGAGCAGTTCTTC. It codes for CASSIPLAGGHNEQFF.

The sample holds one count of this clone. The rearrangement links TRBV9 to TRBJ2-1; unclear D gene. CDR3 size: 14 residues. V lost 4 bases and J 5 bases, leaving 13 bases between the germline ends. Per germline, CDR1 SGDLS and CDR2 YYNGEE. The CDR3 spells CASSPTDAHNEQFF. For the CDR3, the DNA is TGTGCCAGCAGCCCTACCGATGCTCACAATGAGCAGTTCTTC.

The rearrangement links TRBV29-1 to TRBJ1-3; D remains ambiguous. CDR1 and CDR2 (germline): SQVTM, ANQGSEA. V was shortened by 6 bases and J by 4 bases, with 10 bases between the two germline ends. CDR3 size: 12 residues. CDR3 region: CSVIGGGNTIYF. The CDR3 bases are TGCAGCGTAATCGGAGGAGGAAACACCATATATTTT.

CDR3 region: CASSSPGDKRSDTEAFF. The CDR3 DNA reads TGTGCCAGCAGCTCTCCCGGGGACAAACGGAGCGACACTGAAGCTTTCTTT. The chain uses TRBV9 and TRBJ1-1; D might be TRBD1 (6 bases). CDR3 length: 17 amino acids. Per germline, CDR1 SGDLS and CDR2 YYNGEE. The V end lost 4 bases, the J end lost 3 bases, and 22 bases lay between the germline ends.

The V call is TRBV23-1, the J call TRBJ2-1, with D possibly matching TRBD2 (5 bases). TRBV23-1 is identified as an open reading frame with a role that is uncertain. V was cut by 0 bases and J by 7 bases, with 16 bases left in between. The CDR3 is 16 residues long. CDR3 in amino acids: CASSQSASRPENEQFF. The CDR3 DNA is TGCGCCAGCAGTCAATCGGCTAGCCGCCCGGAAAATGAGCAGTTCTTC.

The V call is TRBV4-1, the J call TRBJ2-1, with a weak D call TRBD2 (5 bases). Germline CDR1 and CDR2: MGHRA and YSYEKL. CDR3 length: 14 residues. V was trimmed by 1 base and J by 7 bases, leaving 11 bases between them. The CDR3: CASSQGPGRNEQFF. The CDR3 DNA reads TGCGCCAGCAGCCAAGGGCCGGGAAGGAATGAGCAGTTCTTC.

The V gene is TRBV11-2, the J gene TRBJ1-4, with no clear D. The CDR3 is made up of 16 amino acids. Germline CDR1 and CDR2: SGHAT and FQNNGV. V lost 5 bases and J 1 base, leaving 14 bases between the germline ends. CDR3 amino acids: CASSPGPDRTNEKLFF. The CDR3 coding sequence is TGTGCCAGCAGCCCCGGACCTGATCGAACTAATGAAAAACTGTTTTTT.

The V call is TRBV20-1, the J call TRBJ1-1; no clear D gene. V lost 3 bases to trimming and J lost 5 bases, with 13 bases between them. The germline CDR1 and CDR2 sequences are DFQATT and SNEGSKA (reference sequence). CDR3 length equals 13 residues. CDR3 sequence reads: CSASEGRTTEAFF. The DNA for the CDR3 is TGCAGTGCTAGTGAAGGGCGCACTACTGAAGCTTTCTTT.

V gene TRBV15 combines with J gene TRBJ1-2, with a weak D call TRBD1 (5 bases). Looked up from germline, CDR1 is LNHNV and CDR2 is YYDKDF (reference sequence). This CDR3 region has 13 residues. V shed 1 base and J shed 4 bases, with 7 bases lying between them. In DNA form, the CDR3 reads TGTGCCACCAGCAGAGCGGACACCTATGGCTACACCTTC. It translates to CATSRADTYGYTF.

In DNA form, the CDR3 reads TGCGCCAGCAGCTTGGTTGGGGGAGGAAGTCAAGAGACCCAGTACTTC. Amino acids: CASSLVGGGSQETQYF. The rearrangement links TRBV5-1 to TRBJ2-5, with D possibly matching TRBD2 (6 bases). Germline V gene sequence: CDR1 SGHRS, CDR2 YFSETQ. This CDR3 region has 16 residues. V lost 0 bases and J 2 bases, leaving 14 bases between the germline ends. Using reference TRBV5-1 and TRBJ2-5 for the parts outside the CDR3, the full variable domain is KAGVTQTPRYLIKTRGQQVTLSCSPISGHRSVSWYQQTPGQGLQFLFEYFSETQRNKGNFPGRFSGRQFSNSRSEMNVSTLELGDSALYLCASSLVGGGSQETQYFGPGTRLLVL.

V usage is TRBV5-1 and J usage is TRBJ2-1, with 7 nucleotides matching TRBD2. V shed 4 bases, J shed 7 bases, and the junction held 11 bases outside the gene matches. CDR3 length: 15 amino acids. CDR1 and CDR2 from the germline V gene are SGHRS and YFSETQ. In DNA, the CDR3 is TGCGCCAGCAGCCCACGTGCGGGAGTGGGGAATGAGCAGTTCTTC. Its protein is CASSPRAGVGNEQFF. Variable domain in full (rest from reference TRBV5-1 and TRBJ2-1): KAGVTQTPRYLIKTRGQQVTLSCSPISGHRSVSWYQQTPGQGLQFLFEYFSETQRNKGNFPGRFSGRQFSNSRSEMNVSTLELGDSALYLCASSPRAGVGNEQFFGPGTRLTVL.